A selection of T cell receptor beta chains follows, all from one sample in a study of T cells in Graves' hyperthyroidism and ophthalmopathy. A single record per CDR3 protein comes from TCRdb applying MiXCR to the multiplex PCR reads. The data show approximately 590,000 distinct CDR3 sequences, around a sixth seen once. Specimen: blood. Every receptor here comes from a woman under 40 with Graves' hyperthyroidism. The CDR3 runs from the conserved cysteine through the conserved F or W. Fields, in order: V gene, D gene, clone size, J gene, CDR3 protein, CDR3 DNA. A D gene is named only where the DNA matches it firmly. A clone size is listed for some rows: how often the clone was seen (once, few, many), or a class if it is expanded.

v_call: TRBV19
d_call: TRBD1
clone_size: NA
j_call: TRBJ1-1
cdr3_aa: CASSDDRGGEAFF
cdr3_nt: TGTGCCAGTAGTGACGACAGGGGAGGAGAAGCTTTCTTT

v_call: TRBV7-2
d_call: NA
clone_size: many
j_call: TRBJ2-7
cdr3_aa: CASSLAGAAYEQYF
cdr3_nt: TGTGCCAGCAGCTTAGCTGGGGCCGCCTACGAGCAGTACTTC

v_call: TRBV12-3/TRBV12-4
d_call: TRBD2
clone_size: many
j_call: TRBJ2-7
cdr3_aa: CASSFGGRGYEQYF
cdr3_nt: TGTGCCAGCAGTTTTGGCGGGAGGGGGTACGAGCAGTACTTC

v_call: TRBV30
d_call: TRBD1
clone_size: once
j_call: TRBJ2-1
cdr3_aa: CAWSKDRTGRGYNEQFF
cdr3_nt: TGTGCCTGGAGTAAAGACCGGACAGGGCGCGGTTACAATGAGCAGTTCTTC

v_call: TRBV20-1
d_call: TRBD2
clone_size: few
j_call: TRBJ2-4
cdr3_aa: CSASGDELAKNIQYF
cdr3_nt: TGCAGTGCGAGCGGGGACGAACTAGCCAAAAACATTCAGTACTTC

v_call: TRBV20-1
d_call: NA
clone_size: many
j_call: TRBJ2-3
cdr3_aa: CSASTVYTDTQYF
cdr3_nt: TGCAGTGCTAGTACAGTTTACACAGATACGCAGTATTTT

v_call: TRBV28
d_call: TRBD1
clone_size: NA
j_call: TRBJ1-2
cdr3_aa: CASSSRTGESGYTF
cdr3_nt: TGTGCCAGCAGTTCCAGGACAGGGGAGTCCGGCTACACCTTC

v_call: TRBV24-1
d_call: NA
clone_size: NA
j_call: TRBJ2-2
cdr3_aa: CATSLGGDGTGELFF
cdr3_nt: TGTGCCACCAGTCTAGGAGGGGACGGTACCGGGGAGCTGTTTTTT

v_call: TRBV30
d_call: NA
clone_size: many
j_call: TRBJ2-7
cdr3_aa: CAWSGMQGKKYF
cdr3_nt: TGTGCCTGGAGTGGTATGCAGGGGAAGAAGTACTTC

v_call: TRBV11-2
d_call: NA
clone_size: many
j_call: TRBJ1-3
cdr3_aa: CASSAGGSGNTIYF
cdr3_nt: TGTGCCAGCTCCGCCGGGGGCTCTGGAAACACCATATATTTT

v_call: TRBV7-6
d_call: NA
clone_size: NA
j_call: TRBJ2-1
cdr3_aa: CASSLAGKNNEQFF
cdr3_nt: TGTGCCAGCAGCTTAGCGGGGAAGAACAATGAGCAGTTCTTC

v_call: TRBV18
d_call: NA
clone_size: many
j_call: TRBJ2-5
cdr3_aa: CASSKQGQETQYF
cdr3_nt: TGTGCCAGCTCAAAACAGGGCCAAGAGACCCAGTACTTC

v_call: TRBV25-1
d_call: TRBD1
clone_size: NA
j_call: TRBJ1-5
cdr3_aa: CATNEDRAWQPQHF
cdr3_nt: TGTGCCACCAATGAGGACAGGGCTTGGCAGCCCCAGCATTTT

v_call: TRBV27
d_call: TRBD1
clone_size: many
j_call: TRBJ2-1
cdr3_aa: CASSITGTGLQFF
cdr3_nt: TGTGCCAGCAGTATAACGGGGACAGGTCTGCAGTTCTTC

v_call: TRBV5-1
d_call: NA
clone_size: many
j_call: TRBJ2-2
cdr3_aa: CASSLGIESGELFF
cdr3_nt: TGCGCCAGCAGCTTGGGCATAGAATCCGGGGAGCTGTTTTTT

v_call: TRBV20-1
d_call: TRBD1
clone_size: many
j_call: TRBJ1-2
cdr3_aa: CSARESGTGGVYYGYTF
cdr3_nt: TGCAGTGCTAGGGAGAGCGGGACAGGCGGCGTCTACTATGGCTACACCTTC

v_call: TRBV3-1
d_call: NA
clone_size: NA
j_call: TRBJ2-3
cdr3_aa: CASSHYLAGTDTQYF
cdr3_nt: TGTGCCAGCAGCCACTACTTGGCGGGCACAGATACGCAGTATTTT

v_call: TRBV3-1
d_call: NA
clone_size: many
j_call: TRBJ2-2
cdr3_aa: CASSQDDLYTGELFF
cdr3_nt: TGTGCCAGCAGCCAAGATGACTTGTACACCGGGGAGCTGTTTTTT